The entry below describes one T cell receptor beta chain. This sample was included in a study of blood T cell repertoires in COVID-19. The overall study: Whether acute or convalescent, the COVID-19 samples came from the United States, Italy and Spain. The analysed material was cDNA or gDNA that came from T cells, B-cell-depleted T cells, or PBMCs.

Trimming left V 7 bases short and J 5 bases short, with 14 bases between. This CDR3 spans 13 amino acids. The V gene's germline CDR1 is MNHEY and CDR2 SVGAGI. As originally analysed: Nucleated cell counts were estimated from reference gene primer amplification. Libraries were prepared by immunoSEQ multiplex PCR; TCRdb keeps only in-frame clonotypes and omits some of them. Clone size and the V and J calls come from that table; the DNA yielded D and trimming. The sample consists of tens of thousands of clones, approximately 80% of them appearing once. The receptor was isolated from a woman aged 55-70 years with acute or convalescent COVID-19. The chain recombines TRBV6-5 with TRBJ2-5; D is perhaps TRBD1 (6 bases). Material: peripheral blood. CDR3 DNA: TGTGCCAGCACCCAGGGGTTGATGGAGACCCAGTACTTC. It is translated as CASTQGLMETQYF.